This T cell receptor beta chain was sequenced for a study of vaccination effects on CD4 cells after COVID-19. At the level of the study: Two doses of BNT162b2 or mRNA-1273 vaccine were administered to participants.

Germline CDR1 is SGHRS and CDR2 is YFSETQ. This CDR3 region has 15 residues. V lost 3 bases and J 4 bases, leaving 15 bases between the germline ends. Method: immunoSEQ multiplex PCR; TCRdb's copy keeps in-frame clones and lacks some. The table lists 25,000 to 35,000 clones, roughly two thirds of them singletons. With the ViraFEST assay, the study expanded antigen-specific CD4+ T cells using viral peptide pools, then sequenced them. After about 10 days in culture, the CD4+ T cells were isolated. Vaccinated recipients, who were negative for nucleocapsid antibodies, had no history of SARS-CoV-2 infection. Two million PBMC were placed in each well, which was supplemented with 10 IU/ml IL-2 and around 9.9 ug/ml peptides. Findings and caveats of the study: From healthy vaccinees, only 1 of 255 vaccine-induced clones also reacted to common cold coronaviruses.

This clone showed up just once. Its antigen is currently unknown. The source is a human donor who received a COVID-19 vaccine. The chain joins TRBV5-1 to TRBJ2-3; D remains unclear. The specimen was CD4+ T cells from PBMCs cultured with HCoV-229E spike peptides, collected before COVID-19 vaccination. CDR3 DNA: TGCGCCAGCAGCTCCCAAAGGAGCTGGGCAGATACGCAGTATTTT. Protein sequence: CASSSQRSWADTQYF.